A single sample gave rise to the 5 T cell receptor beta chains below, sequenced in a study of response to subunit inactivated influenza vaccine (dated by TCRdb to 2017 to 2018). The protocol used for the library was RT-PCR. Sequencing used an Illumina HiSeq 2500. TCRdb reanalyzed the raw reads on its own, using fastp at Q25 for trimming and MiXCR for clone calling, and kept in-frame beta chains. Rows with a matching CDR3 protein are joined into one entry that keeps the most common DNA and genes. The sample yields about 570,000 distinct CDR3 sequences; over 9.5% were counted once. The ten largest account for 10% of the sample. Material: PBMCs from blood, obtained on the day of vaccination. The receptors come from a man aged 45-65 years who received an inactivated influenza vaccine. Donor details come from another sample of the same person, matched by shared clones.

This chain links TRBV6-2 or TRBV6-3 with TRBJ2-3; maybe TRBD1 (6 bases). V was shortened by 3 bases and J by 5 bases, with 21 bases between the two germline ends. The length of the CDR3 is 17 residues. CDR1 MNHEY and CDR2 SVGEGT come from the germline V gene. DNA of the CDR3: TGTGCCAGCAGTTATGGTCCGGGACAAAAAACGGTAGATACGCAGTATTTT. Encoded protein: CASSYGPGQKTVDTQYF.

This clonotype has ten or more counts. The chain recombines TRBV7-9 with TRBJ2-4, with 7 positions matching TRBD1. V was clipped by 1 base and J by 0 bases; unmatched bases: 3. This CDR3 is 16 amino acids long. Germline V gives CDR1 SEHNR, CDR2 FQNEAQ (reference sequence). CDR3 residues: CASSLVGTVAKNIQYF. CDR3 bases: TGTGCCAGCAGCTTAGTCGGGACAGTAGCCAAAAACATTCAGTACTTC.

This clonotype has a handful of counts. This chain links TRBV20-1 with TRBJ1-6; possible D gene TRBD1, 5 bases. Germline CDR1 is DFQATT and CDR2 is SNEGSKA (reference sequence). V was pared by 0 bases and J by 7 bases, with 13 bases between. The CDR3 consists of 15 residues. CDR3 sequence (DNA): TGCAGTGCTAGAGAAGCAGGGAACTGGAATTCACCCCTCCACTTT. Encoded protein: CSAREAGNWNSPLHF.

The chain joins TRBV3-1 to TRBJ2-1, with D possibly being TRBD2 (6 bases). The CDR3 spans 15 residues. Germline V gene data show CDR1 as LGHDT and CDR2 as YNNKEL (reference sequence). V lost 0 bases, J lost 4 bases, and 10 bases lay in between. The chain's CDR3 is CASSQDYSGYNEQFF. In nucleotides, the CDR3 is TGTGCCAGCAGCCAAGATTACAGCGGGTACAATGAGCAGTTCTTC.

This clonotype was seen repeatedly, ten times or more. The V and J genes are TRBV6-1 and TRBJ1-5; tentative D call: TRBD1 (6 bases). The CDR3 runs to 15 residues. The V end was cut by 5 bases, the J end by 4 bases, with 15 bases between. Germline CDR1 MNHNS, CDR2 SASEGT. This chain's CDR3 is CASSQTGDTNQPQHF. Written as DNA, the CDR3 is TGTGCCAGCAGTCAAACCGGGGACACAAATCAGCCCCAGCATTTT.